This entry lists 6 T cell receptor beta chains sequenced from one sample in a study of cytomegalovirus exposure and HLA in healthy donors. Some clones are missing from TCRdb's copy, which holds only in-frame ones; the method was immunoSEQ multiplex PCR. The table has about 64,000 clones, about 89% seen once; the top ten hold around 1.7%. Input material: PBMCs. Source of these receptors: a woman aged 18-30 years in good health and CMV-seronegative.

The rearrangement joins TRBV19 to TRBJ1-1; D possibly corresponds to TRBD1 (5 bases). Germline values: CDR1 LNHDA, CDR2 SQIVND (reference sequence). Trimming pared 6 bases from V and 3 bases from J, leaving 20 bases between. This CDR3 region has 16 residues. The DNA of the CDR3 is TGTGCCAGTAGAAAAAGACCAAACCTAGGGGACACTGAAGCTTTCTTT. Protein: CASRKRPNLGDTEAFF.

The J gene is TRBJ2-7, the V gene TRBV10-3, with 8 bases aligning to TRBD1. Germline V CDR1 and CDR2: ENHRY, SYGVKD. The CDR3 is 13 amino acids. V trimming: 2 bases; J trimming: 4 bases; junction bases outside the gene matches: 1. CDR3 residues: CAISEQGAYEQYF. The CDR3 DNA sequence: TGTGCCATCAGTGAGCAGGGGGCGTACGAGCAGTACTTC.

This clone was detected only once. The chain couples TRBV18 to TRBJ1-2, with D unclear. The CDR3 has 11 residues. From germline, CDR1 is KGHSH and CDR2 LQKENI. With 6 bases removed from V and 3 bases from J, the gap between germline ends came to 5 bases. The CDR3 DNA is TGTGCCAGCTCCCCCGACTATGGCTACACCTTC. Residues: CASSPDYGYTF.

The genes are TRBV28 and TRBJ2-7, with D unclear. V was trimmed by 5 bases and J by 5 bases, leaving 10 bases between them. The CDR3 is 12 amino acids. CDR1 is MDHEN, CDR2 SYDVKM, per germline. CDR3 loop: CASSLPMNEQYF. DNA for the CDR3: TGTGCCAGCAGTCTCCCTATGAACGAGCAGTACTTC.

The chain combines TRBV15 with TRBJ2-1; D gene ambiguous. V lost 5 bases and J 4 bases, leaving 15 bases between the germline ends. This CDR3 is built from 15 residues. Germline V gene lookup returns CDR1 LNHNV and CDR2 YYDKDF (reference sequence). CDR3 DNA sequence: TGTGCCACCAGCGCTGGATGGAGTGCTTACAATGAGCAGTTCTTC. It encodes CATSAGWSAYNEQFF.

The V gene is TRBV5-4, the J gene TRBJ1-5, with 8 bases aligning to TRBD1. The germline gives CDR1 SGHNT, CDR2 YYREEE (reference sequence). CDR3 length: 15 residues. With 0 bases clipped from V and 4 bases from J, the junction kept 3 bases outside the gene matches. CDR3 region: CASSLGTGPNQPQHF. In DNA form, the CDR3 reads TGTGCCAGCAGCTTGGGGACAGGGCCAAATCAGCCCCAGCATTTT.